A single sample gave rise to the 27 T cell receptor beta chains below, sequenced in a study of T cell changes during pregnancy in multiple sclerosis. Clones were sequenced by immunoSEQ multiplex PCR, and TCRdb holds only the in-frame ones, with some missing. The sample has about 130,000 clones, 90% to 96% seen once. The sample in question was peripheral blood, obtained after pregnancy. The receptor set was obtained from a female donor with multiple sclerosis, enrolled in a pregnancy study.

The V and J genes are TRBV4-3 and TRBJ2-7; TRBD2 matches 13 bases. After removal of 2 bases from V and 6 bases from J, the junction contained 4 bases not matched to a gene. This CDR3 contains 15 residues. Germline V gene data show CDR1 as LGHNA and CDR2 as YSLEER. The CDR3 DNA is TGCGCCAGCAGCCAAAGGACTAGCGGGAGAGCCGAGCAGTACTTC. Its translation: CASSQRTSGRAEQYF.

This clone is a singleton in its sample. The CDR3 DNA sequence: TGCGCCAGCAGCCGACTAGCGGGAGAGGCCGGGGAGCTGTTTTTT. Protein sequence: CASSRLAGEAGELFF. The chain joins TRBV5-1 to TRBJ2-2; the match to TRBD2 covers 12 bases. CDR1 is SGHRS and CDR2 is YFSETQ in the germline V gene. The CDR3 is 15 amino acids. J lost 6 bases, V lost 4 bases, and 4 bases had no gene match.

V and J are TRBV11-2 and TRBJ1-1; D gene unclear. From germline, CDR1 is SGHAT and CDR2 FQNNGV. The V gene lost 3 bases and the J gene lost 1 base, with 9 bases spanning the gap. The CDR3 has 14 residues. CDR3 residues: CASSFRQTNTEAFF. The CDR3 DNA follows: TGTGCCAGCAGCTTCCGACAAACGAACACTGAAGCTTTCTTT.

The chain combines TRBV6-5 with TRBJ2-5, with a possible D match to TRBD1 (6 bases). The length of the CDR3 is 15 residues. With 5 bases removed from V and 5 bases from J, the gap between germline ends came to 18 bases. Germline V CDR1 and CDR2: MNHEY, SVGAGI. The CDR3 loop is CASSPGTLSGETQYF. CDR3 bases: TGTGCCAGCAGTCCCGGGACACTCTCGGGGGAGACCCAGTACTTC.

The V call is TRBV15, the J call TRBJ2-7; possible D gene TRBD1, 6 bases. The germline V gene encodes CDR1 LNHNV and CDR2 YYDKDF (reference sequence). CDR3 length: 15 amino acids. V lost 1 base to trimming and J lost 7 bases, with 17 bases between them. CDR3 sequence: CATSRVRGRSGEQYF. DNA for the CDR3: TGTGCCACCAGCAGAGTCAGGGGCAGGTCGGGGGAGCAGTACTTC.

This clone has just one count. The chain joins TRBV25-1 to TRBJ2-1; TRBD2 matches 10 bases. The CDR3 has 15 residues. Germline CDR1 and CDR2: MGHDK and SYGVNS. The V segment lost 5 bases and the J segment 9 bases; nucleotides outside the gene matches: 10. CDR3 nucleotides: TGTGCCAGCAGTACTCCTAGCGGGAGTTCGGTTGAGCAGTTCTTC. It translates to CASSTPSGSSVEQFF.

The chain recombines TRBV7-2 with TRBJ2-7, with D possibly being TRBD1 (6 bases). Germline V gene sequence: CDR1 SGHTA, CDR2 FQGNSA. This CDR3 has 14 residues. V was trimmed by 3 bases and J by 6 bases, leaving 15 bases between them. CDR3 in amino acids: CASSFPGTRREQYF. The CDR3 nucleotides read TGTGCCAGCAGCTTCCCCGGGACACGTCGCGAGCAGTACTTC. The whole variable domain, filled in from reference TRBV7-2 and TRBJ2-7, reads GAGVSQSPSNKVTEKGKDVELRCDPISGHTALYWYRQSLGQGLEFLIYFQGNSAPDKSGLPSDRFSAERTGGSVSTLTIQRTQQEDSAVYLCASSFPGTRREQYFGPGTRLTVT.

The chain couples TRBV4-2 to TRBJ2-2, with 11 bases matching TRBD2. The CDR3 loop spans 18 amino acids. Trimming took 1 base from V and 9 from J; bases not matched to a gene: 13. CDR1 LGHNA and CDR2 YNFKEQ come from the germline V gene. CDR3 DNA sequence: TGTGCCAGCAGCCAAGGACTAGCGGGATATAAGGAACCCCGGGAGCTGTTTTTT. It specifies CASSQGLAGYKEPRELFF.

V is TRBV7-9 and J is TRBJ1-1; 10 bases are shared with TRBD1. CDR3 length: 15 residues. Germline CDR1 is SEHNR and CDR2 is FQNEAQ (reference sequence). The V segment lost 5 bases and the J segment 1 base; nucleotides outside the gene matches: 4. CDR3 nucleotide sequence: TGTGCCAGCAGCCAGGACAGGGGGACGAACACTGAAGCTTTCTTT. Its protein product is CASSQDRGTNTEAFF. Variable domain in full (rest from reference TRBV7-9 and TRBJ1-1): DTGVSQNPRHKITKRGQNVTFRCDPISEHNRLYWYRQTLGQGPEFLTYFQNEAQLEKSRLLSDRFSAERPKGSFSTLEIQRTEQGDSAMYLCASSQDRGTNTEAFFGQGTRLTVV.

V gene TRBV4-2 combines with J gene TRBJ2-1; 16 bases line up with TRBD2. The CDR3 contains 19 residues. V dropped 4 bases and J dropped 5; count of bases not matched to a gene: 11. Germline V gene data show CDR1 as LGHNA and CDR2 as YNFKEQ. The CDR3: CASSPKGTSGRAVDNEQFF. DNA for the CDR3: TGTGCCAGCAGCCCCAAAGGGACTAGCGGGAGGGCCGTAGACAATGAGCAGTTCTTC.

The chain is built from TRBV29-1 and TRBJ1-1, with D uncertain. In germline, CDR1 is SQVTM, CDR2 ANQGSEA. Deletions cut 5 bases from V and 1 base from J, with 11 bases between. This CDR3 comprises 13 residues. DNA for the CDR3: TGCAGCGTTCAAAGAGCGAGGAACACTGAAGCTTTCTTT. It specifies CSVQRARNTEAFF.

The chain carries TRBV19 and TRBJ2-7; unclear D gene. Germline V lookup: CDR1 LNHDA, CDR2 SQIVND (reference sequence). This CDR3 has 13 residues. Trimming removed 3 bases from V and 7 bases from J, with 13 bases in between. The CDR3, as DNA: TGTGCCAGTAGTATGACCCTGGTCGGGGAGCAGTACTTC. Protein product: CASSMTLVGEQYF. The variable domain in full, with the rest retrieved from reference TRBV19 and TRBJ2-7, is DGGITQSPKYLFRKEGQNVTLSCEQNLNHDAMYWYRQDPGQGLRLIYYSQIVNDFQKGDIAEGYSVSREKKESFPLTVTSAQKNPTAFYLCASSMTLVGEQYFGPGTRLTVT.

V and J are TRBV7-9 and TRBJ1-1; TRBD1 matches at 8 bases. Germline CDR1 is SEHNR and CDR2 is FQNEAQ (reference sequence). J gave up 0 bases and V 5 bases, and 2 bases lay outside the gene matches. This CDR3 spans 14 amino acids. The CDR3: CASSPGQVNTEAFF. CDR3 bases: TGTGCCAGCAGCCCGGGACAGGTGAACACTGAAGCTTTCTTT.

This chain connects TRBV7-9 to TRBJ2-3, with TRBD2 as a possible D gene (6 bases). CDR1 is SEHNR and CDR2 is FQNEAQ in the germline V gene (reference sequence). The CDR3 has 17 residues. Trimming stripped 5 bases from V and 0 bases from J, with 18 bases between. The CDR3 coding sequence is TGTGCCAGCAGCCTCCCCAACGGCGGGGCTAGCACAGATACGCAGTATTTT. It specifies CASSLPNGGASTDTQYF.

In this sample, this clone turned up once. The V call is TRBV6-1, the J call TRBJ2-1; D remains unclear. The CDR3 loop spans 15 amino acids. CDR1 MNHNS and CDR2 SASEGT come from the germline V gene. Trimming took off 2 bases at V and 7 bases at J, with 15 bases between the two ends. Here the CDR3 DNA reads TGTGCCAGCAGTGAACCCGCCCTCGTGGAGAATGAGCAGTTCTTC. Translated: CASSEPALVENEQFF.

The chain combines TRBV6-6 with TRBJ2-7; 9 bases align to TRBD1. CDR3 length: 13 amino acids. The J segment lost 6 bases and the V segment lost 8 bases, leaving 8 bases of the junction unmatched. Germline CDR1 and CDR2: MNHNY and SVGAGI (reference sequence). CDR3 loop: CASSGTGKGEQYF. CDR3 DNA sequence: TGTGCCAGCTCCGGGACAGGGAAGGGCGAGCAGTACTTC.

V usage is TRBV19 and J usage is TRBJ2-6; 9 bases match TRBD1. The ends lost 6 bases at V and 1 base at J; junction bases unmatched: 10. This CDR3 comprises 18 residues. The germline V gene has CDR1 LNHDA and CDR2 SQIVND (reference sequence). CDR3 nucleotide sequence: TGTGCCAGTAGCAGCCCGGGACAGGGTGCGTCTGGGGCCAACGTCCTGACTTTC. Its protein product is CASSSPGQGASGANVLTF.

The J gene is TRBJ2-2, the V gene TRBV2; 7 positions agree with TRBD2. CDR3 length: 16 amino acids. Trimming removed 2 bases from V and 6 bases from J; junction bases left unmatched: 9. Germline values: CDR1 SNHLY, CDR2 FYNNEI. This CDR3 is CASSESASGVSGELFF. In DNA form, the CDR3 reads TGTGCCAGCAGTGAATCGGCTAGCGGTGTTTCCGGGGAGCTGTTTTTT.

The chain couples TRBV7-9 to TRBJ2-1; the match to TRBD1 covers 10 bases. The V gene's germline CDR1 is SEHNR and CDR2 FQNEAQ (reference sequence). The CDR3 is 16 residues long. V lost 1 base to trimming and J lost 3 bases; unmatched junction nucleotides: 3. In DNA, the CDR3 is TGTGCCAGCAGCTTAGAAGGGACAGGGGTCTACAATGAGCAGTTCTTC. Translating gives CASSLEGTGVYNEQFF.

V and J are TRBV27 and TRBJ2-1, with TRBD2 identical over 12 bases. The CDR3 totals 15 residues. In germline, CDR1 is MNHEY, CDR2 SMNVEV (reference sequence). The junction had 9 bases not matched to a gene; V was cut back by 5 bases and J by 10 bases. The CDR3 region is CASSLLAGGIREQFF. DNA for the CDR3: TGTGCCAGCAGTCTCCTAGCGGGAGGGATAAGGGAGCAGTTCTTC.

This clone appeared a single time. The rearrangement joins TRBV15 to TRBJ1-4; D is ambiguous. CDR1 and CDR2 from the germline V gene are LNHNV and YYDKDF (reference sequence). V lost 1 base and J lost 7, with 10 bases in between. The CDR3 has 14 residues. The CDR3, as DNA: TGTGCCACCAGCAGAGTATTTCCCGGTGAAAAACTGTTTTTT. Translating it yields CATSRVFPGEKLFF.

The chain combines TRBV2 with TRBJ2-7; 7 bases align to TRBD1. The germline CDR1 and CDR2 sequences are SNHLY and FYNNEI. The CDR3 totals 13 residues. Trimming at V came to 6 bases and at J to 4 bases, leaving 6 bases not matched to a gene. The chain's CDR3 is CASRTGNSYEQYF. The DNA for the CDR3 is TGTGCCAGCAGGACAGGGAACTCTTACGAGCAGTACTTC. Full variable domain (rest looked up from reference TRBV2 and TRBJ2-7): EPEVTQTPSHQVTQMGQEVILRCVPISNHLYFYWYRQILGQKVEFLVSFYNNEISEKSEIFDDQFSVERPDGSNFTLKIRSTKLEDSAMYFCASRTGNSYEQYFGPGTRLTVT.

To note about this clone: A junction end diverges from the germline sequence, so it may reflect a read error. The chain links TRBV19 to TRBJ2-7, with TRBD2 identical over 8 bases. The CDR3 has 15 amino acids. CDR1 and CDR2 (germline): LNHDA, SQIVND (reference sequence). Written as DNA, the CDR3 is TGTGTCAGTAGTATTTTGGCTAGCGGGCCCTACGAGCAGTACTTC. It yields the protein CVSSILASGPYEQYF.

The chain links TRBV6-5 to TRBJ1-6, with no clear D. In germline, CDR1 is MNHEY, CDR2 SVGAGI. The CDR3 is made up of 15 amino acids. The ends were cut back, 0 bases at V and 6 bases at J, with 9 bases in the middle. CDR3 sequence (DNA): TGTGCCAGCAGTTACTCAGCGGCCCTTAATTCACCCCTCCACTTT. Its translation is CASSYSAALNSPLHF.

V gene TRBV19 combines with J gene TRBJ2-7, with 8 bases lining up with TRBD1. Germline values: CDR1 LNHDA, CDR2 SQIVND (reference sequence). V lost 4 bases and J lost 5; bases outside the gene matches: 7. The CDR3 runs to 14 residues. CDR3 in amino acids: CASSTWTGTHEQYF. The CDR3, as DNA: TGTGCCAGTAGTACATGGACAGGGACCCACGAGCAGTACTTC. The variable domain in full, with the rest retrieved from reference TRBV19 and TRBJ2-7, is DGGITQSPKYLFRKEGQNVTLSCEQNLNHDAMYWYRQDPGQGLRLIYYSQIVNDFQKGDIAEGYSVSREKKESFPLTVTSAQKNPTAFYLCASSTWTGTHEQYFGPGTRLTVT.

The rearrangement joins TRBV7-6 to TRBJ2-3, with 7 bases fitting TRBD1. The CDR3 consists of 15 residues. The junction had 9 bases not matched to a gene; V was cut back by 5 bases and J by 4 bases. Germline values: CDR1 SGHVS, CDR2 FNYEAQ. CDR3 amino acids: CASSPRQGVSDTQYF. CDR3 bases: TGTGCCAGCAGCCCCCGACAGGGAGTATCAGATACGCAGTATTTT. Supplemented by reference TRBV7-6 and TRBJ2-3, the full variable domain reads GAGVSQSPRYKVTKRGQDVALRCDPISGHVSLYWYRQALGQGPEFLTYFNYEAQQDKSGLPNDRFSAERPEGSISTLTIQRTEQRDSAMYRCASSPRQGVSDTQYFGPGTRLTVL.

J is TRBJ1-6 and V is TRBV25-1, with a tentative D call TRBD1 (6 bases). CDR1 MGHDK and CDR2 SYGVNS come from the germline V gene. The CDR3 consists of 16 residues. V was trimmed by 0 bases and J by 9 bases, leaving 15 bases between them. As DNA, the CDR3 is TGTGCCAGCAGTGAATACGGTGGAGGGGGGGGTTCACCCCTCCACTTT. It codes for CASSEYGGGGGSPLHF.